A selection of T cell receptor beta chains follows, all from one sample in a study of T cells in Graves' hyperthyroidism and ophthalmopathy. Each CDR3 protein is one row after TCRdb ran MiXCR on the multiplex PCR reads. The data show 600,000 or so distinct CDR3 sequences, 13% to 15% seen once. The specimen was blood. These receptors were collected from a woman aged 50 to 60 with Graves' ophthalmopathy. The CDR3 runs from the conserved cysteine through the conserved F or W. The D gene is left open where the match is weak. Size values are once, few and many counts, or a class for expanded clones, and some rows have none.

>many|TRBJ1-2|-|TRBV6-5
CASSYDKNYGYTF
TGTGCCAGCAGTTACGACAAGAACTATGGCTACACCTTC
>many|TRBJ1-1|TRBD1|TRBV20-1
CSASGGTGFGAEAFF
TGCAGTGCTAGTGGCGGGACAGGGTTTGGGGCTGAAGCTTTCTTT
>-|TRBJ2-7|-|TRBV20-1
CSASWDQSYEQYF
TGCAGTGCTAGTTGGGACCAATCCTACGAGCAGTACTTC
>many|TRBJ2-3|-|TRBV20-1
CSARDWGDSTDTQYF
TGCAGTGCTAGAGATTGGGGCGATAGCACAGATACGCAGTATTTT
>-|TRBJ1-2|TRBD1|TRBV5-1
CASSVPGQGAKGYTF
TGCGCCAGCAGCGTCCCGGGACAGGGGGCGAAGGGCTACACCTTC
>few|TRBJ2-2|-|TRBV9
CASSEPKGRVNTGELFF
TGTGCCAGCAGCGAACCCAAGGGTCGGGTAAACACCGGGGAGCTGTTTTTT
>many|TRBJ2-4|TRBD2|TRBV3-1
CASSLEPGLAGFTAKNIQYF
TGTGCCAGCAGCCTTGAACCGGGACTAGCGGGATTCACTGCCAAAAACATTCAGTACTTC
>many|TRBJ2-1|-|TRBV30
CAWRGAGKSLVF
TGTGCCTGGAGGGGCGCTGGGAAGAGCTTGGTCTTC
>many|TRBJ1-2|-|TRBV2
CASIHGHGYTF
TGTGCCAGCATCCATGGGCATGGCTACACCTTC
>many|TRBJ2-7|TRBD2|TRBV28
CASSITSGRWEQYF
TGTGCCAGCAGTATCACTAGCGGGAGGTGGGAGCAGTACTTC
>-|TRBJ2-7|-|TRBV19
CASSIGVAYEQYF
TGTGCCAGTAGTATTGGCGTGGCGTACGAGCAGTACTTC
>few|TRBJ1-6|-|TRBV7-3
CASSLQGNRESPLHF
TGTGCCAGCAGCTTACAGGGGAACAGGGAGTCACCCCTCCACTTT
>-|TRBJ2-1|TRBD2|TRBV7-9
CATNGGGEDEQFF
TGTGCTACCAACGGGGGAGGGGAGGATGAGCAGTTCTTC
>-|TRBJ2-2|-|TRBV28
CALGSGTGELFF
TGTGCTCTCGGGTCTGGCACCGGGGAGCTGTTTTTT
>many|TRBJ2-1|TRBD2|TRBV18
CASSPTSPSSYNEQFF
TGTGCCAGCTCACCGACTAGCCCCAGCTCCTACAATGAGCAGTTCTTC
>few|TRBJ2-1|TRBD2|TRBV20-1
CSARLAGSNEQFF
TGCAGTGCTAGACTAGCGGGATCGAATGAGCAGTTCTTC
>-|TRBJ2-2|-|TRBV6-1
CASSQRKNTGELFF
TGTGCCAGCAGCCAGCGGAAGAACACCGGGGAGCTGTTTTTT
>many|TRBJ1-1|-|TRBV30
CAWSALQGKAEAFF
TGTGCCTGGAGTGCCCTCCAGGGGAAGGCTGAAGCTTTCTTT
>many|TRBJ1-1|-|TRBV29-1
CSVEVVGWETRETEAFF
TGCAGCGTTGAAGTTGTGGGGTGGGAGACGAGGGAGACTGAAGCTTTCTTT